Listed below are T cell receptor beta chains from one sample, sequenced in a study of Ad26.COV2.S vaccination and SARS-CoV-2 variants. TCRdb's copy holds only in-frame clones and misses some; the assay was immunoSEQ multiplex PCR. This repertoire shows 350,000 to 500,000 clones, 90% found once; its top ten account for around 4.5%. The specimen comprised peripheral blood, sampled in a trial of Ad26.COV2.S vaccine versus placebo. These receptor sequences come from a person aged 18-60 years who received the Ad26.COV2.S COVID-19 vaccine or a placebo. Each CDR3 is given with its conserved first and last residue. The D gene is left open where the match is weak. Only some rows state a clone size, as once, few, many or a class for expanded clones.

J	D	length	V	size	CDR3	DNA
TRBJ2-2	.	13	TRBV28	.	CASSLRGTGELFF	TGTGCCAGCAGTTTACGAGGGACAGGGGAGCTGTTTTTT
TRBJ1-3	.	13	TRBV27	.	CASSLTAGNTIYF	TGTGCCAGCAGTTTGACAGCCGGAAACACCATATATTTT
TRBJ2-1	.	12	TRBV12-3/TRBV12-4	.	CASSPRVIEQFF	TGTGCCAGCAGTCCCCGGGTGATTGAGCAGTTCTTC
TRBJ2-1	.	10	TRBV6-4	.	CASTEKEQFF	TGTGCCAGCACGGAGAAAGAGCAGTTCTTC
TRBJ2-7	TRBD2	12	TRBV27	.	CASGRASYEQYF	TGTGCCAGCGGGAGGGCCTCCTACGAGCAGTACTTC
TRBJ2-3	.	18	TRBV7-2	.	CASSLAVAGSYGTDTQYF	TGTGCCAGCAGCTTAGCGGTCGCAGGTTCATACGGCACAGATACGCAGTATTTT
TRBJ2-7	TRBD1	14	TRBV14	.	CASSLGTGSYEQYF	TGTGCCAGCAGCCTGGGGACAGGGAGCTACGAGCAGTACTTC
TRBJ2-5	.	13	TRBV12-3/TRBV12-4	.	CASSLAGGETQYF	TGTGCCAGCAGTTTAGCAGGGGGAGAGACCCAGTACTTC
TRBJ2-7	TRBD1	15	TRBV14	.	CASSLLTGSVHEQYF	TGTGCCAGCAGCCTCCTGACAGGGTCGGTCCACGAGCAGTACTTC
TRBJ2-6	.	15	TRBV7-9	once	CASSYRESGANVLTF	TGTGCCAGCAGCTATAGGGAGTCCGGGGCCAACGTCCTGACTTTC
TRBJ2-7	TRBD1	14	TRBV5-4	.	CASSTGTGPYEQYF	TGTGCCAGCAGCACCGGGACAGGGCCCTACGAGCAGTACTTC
TRBJ2-7	.	13	TRBV5-4	.	CASSDRQNYEQYF	TGTGCCAGCAGCGACCGACAAAATTACGAGCAGTACTTC
TRBJ2-3	.	13	TRBV4-2	.	CASSQAYTDTQYF	TGTGCCAGCAGCCAAGCATACACAGATACGCAGTATTTT
TRBJ1-4	.	15	TRBV19	.	CASNSGERIREKLFF	TGTGCCAGTAATTCTGGGGAGAGGATTCGGGAAAAACTGTTTTTT